The source of this TCR beta chain is a study of OX40 agonist ivuxolimab in advanced cancers. Overall study findings and caveats: At 0.1 to 3.0 mg/kg and by week 6, clonal expansion occurred in CD4+ and CD8+ blood T cells. Which antigen the expanded peripheral T cells recognized is unknown.

On this clone itself: Its cognate antigen is unknown.

Using immunoSEQ multiplex PCR, the repertoire was profiled, and TCRdb retains in-frame clones only, with some absent. Among 35,000 to 40,000 clones listed, around 85% were seen once. Baseline was the first blood sampling point, followed by cycle 4 day 1 and cycle 7 day 1. With V trimmed by 0 bases and J by 7 bases, 7 bases remained unmatched. The CDR3 sequence is 17 residues long. Germline V lookup: CDR1 SGHVS, CDR2 FQNEAQ. The receptor's source is an adult with an advanced solid tumor such as melanoma, head and neck, liver or kidney cancer. This chain joins TRBV7-8 and TRBJ2-2; 11 nucleotides line up with TRBD2. The sequencing here drew on CD4+ or CD8+ T cells sorted from blood, taken in a trial of the OX40 agonist ivuxolimab. The CDR3 protein is CASSLAQGTSGNGELFF. In nucleotides, the CDR3 is TGTGCCAGCAGCTTAGCGCAGGGGACTAGCGGTAACGGGGAGCTGTTTTTT.